Sequencing of this T cell receptor beta chain was carried out in a study of somatic mutations in cytotoxic T cells in rheumatoid arthritis. Study-level background: Patients gave 30 ml EDTA peripheral blood immediately after diagnosis, prior to starting treatment.

The data were produced by immunoSEQ multiplex PCR, yet TCRdb's version contains in-frame clones alone and is incomplete. The sample includes around 19,000 clones, around 83% of them seen just once. Germline V gene data show CDR1 as SNHLY and CDR2 as FYNNEI. The CDR3 spans 18 residues. The V and J ends lost 4 bases and 3 bases, in that order; junction bases with no gene match: 10. V and J are TRBV2 and TRBJ1-3; 12 positions agree with TRBD1. The receptor was isolated from an adult with rheumatoid arthritis. Material for sequencing was CD8+ T cells sorted from blood. The CDR3 sequence is CASSGRGTGGAVGNTIYF. In DNA, the CDR3 is TGTGCCAGCAGTGGTAGAGGGACAGGGGGCGCGGTTGGAAACACCATATATTTT.